The next 2 T cell receptor beta chains were all read from a single sample in a study of cytomegalovirus exposure and HLA in healthy donors. PCR primers comprised 60 Vbeta and 13 Jbeta primers. Data came from immunoSEQ multiplex PCR; TCRdb stores just in-frame clones and leaves some out. The sample gives 95,000 to 100,000 clones, around 75% of which show up once; about 10% is in the top ten. The specimen sequenced was PBMCs. Source of these receptors: a man in his fifties or sixties in good health and CMV-seronegative.

The CDR3 reads CASSLFLAGGRETQYF. The CDR3 DNA reads TGTGCCAGCAGTTTATTCCTAGCGGGGGGGCGGGAGACCCAGTACTTC. This rearrangement joins TRBV27 to TRBJ2-5; 12 bases are a match to TRBD2. CDR3 size: 16 residues. Germline lookup yields CDR1 MNHEY and CDR2 SMNVEV (reference sequence). V lost 1 base to trimming and J lost 5 bases; unmatched junction nucleotides: 5.

V gene TRBV11-1 combines with J gene TRBJ2-7; TRBD1 aligns across 7 bases. The CDR3 is 17 amino acids. The V gene's germline CDR1 is SGHAT and CDR2 FQDESV (reference sequence). With V trimmed by 5 bases and J by 6 bases, 19 bases remained unmatched. The CDR3 DNA sequence: TGTGCCAGCAGCCCCCGAGATCCACAGGGGCTATCGCTCGAGCAGTACTTC. It is translated as CASSPRDPQGLSLEQYF.